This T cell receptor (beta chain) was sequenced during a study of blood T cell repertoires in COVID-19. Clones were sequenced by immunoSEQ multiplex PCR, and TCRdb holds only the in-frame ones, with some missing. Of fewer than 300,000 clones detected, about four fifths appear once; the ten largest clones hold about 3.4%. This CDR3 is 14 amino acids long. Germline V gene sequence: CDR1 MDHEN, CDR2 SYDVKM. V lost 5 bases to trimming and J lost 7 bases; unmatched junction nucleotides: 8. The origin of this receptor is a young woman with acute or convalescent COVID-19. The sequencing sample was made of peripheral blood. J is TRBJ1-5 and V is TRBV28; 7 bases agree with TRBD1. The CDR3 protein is CASSPRQGEQPQHF. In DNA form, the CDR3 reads TGTGCCAGCAGTCCTCGACAGGGTGAACAGCCCCAGCATTTT. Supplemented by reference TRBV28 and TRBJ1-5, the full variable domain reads DVKVTQSSRYLVKRTGEKVFLECVQDMDHENMFWYRQDPGLGLRLIYFSYDVKMKEKGDIPEGYSVSREKKERFSLILESASTNQTSMYLCASSPRQGEQPQHFGDGTRLSIL.